Following are 21 T cell receptor beta chains from one sample sequenced in a study of blood T cell repertoires in COVID-19. Sequencing was performed with immunoSEQ multiplex PCR; in TCRdb, only in-frame clones are kept and a portion is missing. Of 200,000 to 250,000 clones detected, 84% appear once; the ten largest clones hold about 9%. Specimen: peripheral blood. The receptors stem from a man aged 45-65 years with active or convalescent COVID-19.

The J gene is TRBJ1-3, the V gene TRBV9; TRBD1 might be the D (5 bases). Trimming stripped 0 bases from V and 0 bases from J, with 19 bases between. The CDR3 sequence is 19 residues long. Per germline, CDR1 SGDLS and CDR2 YYNGEE. CDR3 amino acids: CASSVAPSDIRSSGNTIYF. The CDR3 DNA follows: TGTGCCAGCAGCGTAGCTCCTTCGGACATAAGGAGCTCTGGAAACACCATATATTTT.

The J gene is TRBJ1-5, the V gene TRBV5-6; the match to TRBD1 covers 7 bases. V lost 2 bases to trimming and J lost 2 bases; unmatched junction nucleotides: 7. The V gene's germline CDR1 is SGHDT and CDR2 YYEEEE. The CDR3 runs to 16 residues. The CDR3 spells CASSLNRDRGNQPQHF. DNA of the CDR3: TGTGCCAGCAGCTTAAACCGGGACAGAGGCAATCAGCCCCAGCATTTT. Filled out from reference TRBV5-6 and TRBJ1-5, the complete variable domain reads DAGVTQSPTHLIKTRGQQVTLRCSPKSGHDTVSWYQQALGQGPQFIFQYYEEEERQRGNFPDRFSGHQFPNYSSELNVNALLLGDSALYLCASSLNRDRGNQPQHFGDGTRLSIL.

This clone was counted a single time. The chain uses TRBV19 and TRBJ1-2; 9 bases agree with TRBD1. Germline-derived CDR1 and CDR2 are LNHDA and SQIVND (reference sequence). The CDR3 has 15 residues. J gave up 5 bases and V 5 bases, and 9 bases lay outside the gene matches. For the CDR3, the DNA is TGTGCCAGTAGTGCAAGCCGGGACAGGGAGTATGGCTACACCTTC. Encoded protein: CASSASRDREYGYTF.

CDR3 in DNA: TGTGCCACCAGCAGGGTGGACAGGGATGCAGATACGCAGTATTTT. It codes for CATSRVDRDADTQYF. The chain uses TRBV15 and TRBJ2-3, with 8 bases lining up with TRBD1. The CDR3 spans 15 residues. Germline CDR1 is LNHNV and CDR2 is YYDKDF (reference sequence). V gave up 3 bases and J gave up 4 bases; unmatched junction bases: 6.

V gene TRBV4-3 combines with J gene TRBJ2-2; 7 positions match TRBD2. Germline CDR1 is LGHNA and CDR2 is YSLEER. Unmatched junction bases numbered 8, after V lost 3 bases and J lost 4 bases. The CDR3 length is 16 residues. The CDR3 DNA reads TGCGCCAGCAGCCATCTCGCGGGAGACGGCACCGGGGAGCTGTTTTTT. Amino acids: CASSHLAGDGTGELFF.

The chain is built from TRBV5-1 and TRBJ1-2; D uncertain. The CDR3 contains 14 residues. V lost 0 bases, J lost 5 bases, and 11 bases lay in between. The germline V gene encodes CDR1 SGHRS and CDR2 YFSETQ. The CDR3 loop is CASSLDGEVYGYTF. The CDR3 nucleotides are TGCGCCAGCAGCTTGGACGGGGAAGTGTATGGCTACACCTTC. The entire variable domain, with the rest obtained from reference TRBV5-1 and TRBJ1-2, is as follows: KAGVTQTPRYLIKTRGQQVTLSCSPISGHRSVSWYQQTPGQGLQFLFEYFSETQRNKGNFPGRFSGRQFSNSRSEMNVSTLELGDSALYLCASSLDGEVYGYTFGSGTRLTVV.

V usage is TRBV28 and J usage is TRBJ1-4; 10 bases are a match to TRBD1. In germline, CDR1 is MDHEN, CDR2 SYDVKM. The CDR3 covers 15 residues. The trim removed 3 bases at V and 8 bases at J, leaving 6 bases unmatched. The DNA of the CDR3 is TGTGCCAGCAGTTTCCCGGGACAGGGGCTAGAAAAACTGTTTTTT. It yields the protein CASSFPGQGLEKLFF.

The V call is TRBV7-2, the J call TRBJ2-3; 11 nucleotides align to TRBD2. After removal of 1 base from V and 8 bases from J, the junction contained 2 bases not matched to a gene. CDR1 and CDR2 from the germline V gene are SGHTA and FQGNSA. CDR3 length equals 14 residues. CDR3 in amino acids: CASSLEGLAATQYF. The DNA for the CDR3 is TGTGCCAGCAGCTTAGAGGGACTAGCGGCTACGCAGTATTTT. Together with reference TRBV7-2 and TRBJ2-3, the CDR3 gives the full variable domain: GAGVSQSPSNKVTEKGKDVELRCDPISGHTALYWYRQSLGQGLEFLIYFQGNSAPDKSGLPSDRFSAERTGGSVSTLTIQRTQQEDSAVYLCASSLEGLAATQYFGPGTRLTVL.

This clone was counted between two and nine times. The rearrangement uses TRBV6-5 and TRBJ2-4; D possibly corresponds to TRBD1 (6 bases). This CDR3 region has 14 residues. V gave up 2 bases and J gave up 8 bases, with 13 bases separating them. Germline V lookup: CDR1 MNHEY, CDR2 SVGAGI. CDR3 sequence reads: CASSYGRGSDIQYF. Here the CDR3 DNA reads TGTGCCAGCAGTTACGGCAGGGGATCAGACATTCAGTACTTC.

The CDR3 sequence: CASSLVALNGYEQYF. CDR3 in DNA: TGTGCCAGCAGCTTAGTAGCTCTGAATGGTTACGAGCAGTACTTC. The genes are TRBV7-2 and TRBJ2-7, with D uncertain. The CDR3 spans 15 residues. From germline, CDR1 is SGHTA and CDR2 FQGNSA. Trimming removed 1 base at V and 4 bases at J, with 14 bases between. Complete variable domain (other parts from reference TRBV7-2 and TRBJ2-7): GAGVSQSPSNKVTEKGKDVELRCDPISGHTALYWYRQSLGQGLEFLIYFQGNSAPDKSGLPSDRFSAERTGGSVSTLTIQRTQQEDSAVYLCASSLVALNGYEQYFGPGTRLTVT.

The CDR3 protein is CASSLEWTDNEQFF. Written as DNA, the CDR3 is TGCGCCAGCAGCTTGGAGTGGACAGACAATGAGCAGTTCTTC. V gene TRBV5-1 combines with J gene TRBJ2-1, with D perhaps TRBD1 (6 bases). There are 14 residues in the CDR3. Germline CDR1 and CDR2: SGHRS and YFSETQ. Trimming shortened V by 0 bases and J by 5 bases, and 9 bases separated the two germline ends. Using reference TRBV5-1 and TRBJ2-1 for the parts outside the CDR3, the full variable domain is KAGVTQTPRYLIKTRGQQVTLSCSPISGHRSVSWYQQTPGQGLQFLFEYFSETQRNKGNFPGRFSGRQFSNSRSEMNVSTLELGDSALYLCASSLEWTDNEQFFGPGTRLTVL.

This chain links TRBV7-2 with TRBJ2-5, with D possibly TRBD2 on 7 matching bases. This CDR3 comprises 16 residues. The germline V gene has CDR1 SGHTA and CDR2 FQGNSA. Trimming left V 0 bases short and J 3 bases short, with 14 bases between. This chain's CDR3 is CASSLAGGLWEETQYF. CDR3 DNA: TGTGCCAGCAGCTTAGCGGGGGGGCTCTGGGAAGAGACCCAGTACTTC.

V usage is TRBV30 and J usage is TRBJ1-4; TRBD1 agrees at 7 bases. This CDR3 is built from 15 residues. The ends lost 1 base at V and 8 bases at J; junction bases unmatched: 10. The V gene's germline CDR1 is GTSNPN and CDR2 SVGIG (reference sequence). CDR3 region: CAWSGPTGQVEKLFF. CDR3 DNA: TGTGCCTGGAGTGGACCGACAGGGCAGGTCGAAAAACTGTTTTTT.

The genes are TRBV2 and TRBJ1-1, with D uncertain. The CDR3 totals 15 residues. The germline V gene encodes CDR1 SNHLY and CDR2 FYNNEI. V was cut by 2 bases and J by 1 base, with 11 bases left in between. As DNA, the CDR3 is TGTGCCAGCAGTGAATCCCTCCCAGGGAACACTGAAGCTTTCTTT. This codes for CASSESLPGNTEAFF.

J is TRBJ2-1 and V is TRBV28, with 11 nucleotides matching TRBD2. Germline V CDR1 and CDR2: MDHEN, SYDVKM. The CDR3 is made up of 19 amino acids. V shed 4 bases and J 3 bases; nucleotides not matched to a gene: 14. CDR3 coding DNA: TGTGCCAGCAGTTCCATGACTAGCGGGACAAAAATGGGCTACAATGAGCAGTTCTTC. Residues: CASSSMTSGTKMGYNEQFF.

The chain carries TRBV6-6 and TRBJ2-1, with TRBD2 matching 10 bases. Germline V CDR1 and CDR2: MNHNY, SVGAGI (reference sequence). The length of the CDR3 is 13 residues. Trimming cost V 11 bases and J 5 bases; bases outside gene matches: 6. The DNA of the CDR3 is TGTGCCGGACGGACTAGCGGTAACAATGAGCAGTTCTTC. Protein sequence: CAGRTSGNNEQFF.

V is TRBV2 and J is TRBJ1-5; 9 nucleotides match TRBD1. The junction had 10 bases not matched to a gene; V was cut back by 6 bases and J by 4 bases. CDR1 is SNHLY, CDR2 FYNNEI, per germline. The CDR3 runs to 16 residues. The CDR3 protein is CASRATGTGMNQPQHF. For the CDR3, the DNA is TGTGCCAGCAGAGCCACCGGGACAGGGATGAATCAGCCCCAGCATTTT.

In its sample, this clone was seen once. V is TRBV4-3 and J is TRBJ1-5, with a weak D call TRBD1 (6 bases). CDR1 LGHNA and CDR2 YSLEER come from the germline V gene. This CDR3 comprises 15 residues. The ends were cut back, 1 base at V and 6 bases at J, with 13 bases in the middle. The CDR3 DNA is TGCGCCAGCAGCCAAGTTTTCCCAGGGGTTCAGCCCCAGCATTTT. As protein: CASSQVFPGVQPQHF.

This chain joins TRBV4-1 and TRBJ2-5; TRBD2 matches 11 bases. In germline, CDR1 is MGHRA, CDR2 YSYEKL. This CDR3 has 16 residues. Trimming removed 5 bases from V and 3 bases from J; junction bases left unmatched: 8. CDR3 loop: CASSTPPLAGEETQYF. For the CDR3, the DNA is TGCGCCAGCAGCACCCCCCCACTAGCGGGGGAAGAGACCCAGTACTTC.

This rearrangement joins TRBV7-2 to TRBJ2-7, with 14 nucleotides matching TRBD2. CDR1 and CDR2 (germline): SGHTA, FQGNSA. This CDR3 has 16 amino acids. Trimming removed 4 bases from V and 4 bases from J; junction bases left unmatched: 6. This CDR3 is CASSYRGLAGVYEQYF. The CDR3 coding sequence is TGTGCCAGCAGCTACCGGGGACTAGCGGGAGTATACGAGCAGTACTTC.

The chain uses TRBV25-1 and TRBJ1-1, with D perhaps TRBD1 (5 bases). The germline gives CDR1 MGHDK, CDR2 SYGVNS. The V gene lost 0 bases and the J gene lost 0 bases, with 11 bases spanning the gap. The CDR3 is made up of 16 amino acids. The CDR3 here is CASSEYGGEVNTEAFF. CDR3 bases: TGTGCCAGCAGTGAATATGGGGGGGAGGTGAACACTGAAGCTTTCTTT.